Each of the 27 T cell receptor beta chains below was sequenced from the same sample in a study of T cell responses to AZD1222 COVID-19 vaccine. Some clones are missing from TCRdb's copy, which holds only in-frame ones; the method was immunoSEQ multiplex PCR. The sample holds roughly 190,000 clones, approximately 93% seen once. The input for sequencing was peripheral blood, taken on day 0 of AZD1222 vaccination. The receptors were sampled from an adult in good health.

The genes are TRBV27 and TRBJ1-2, with TRBD1 matching over 8 bases. Germline loops: CDR1 MNHEY, CDR2 SMNVEV (reference sequence). The CDR3 length is 15 residues. Losses at the gene ends were 0 bases for V and 5 bases for J; bases not matched to a gene: 5. CDR3 residues: CASSLSPGGAYGYTF. The CDR3 nucleotides are TGTGCCAGCAGTTTATCGCCAGGGGGCGCGTATGGCTACACCTTC.

The V call is TRBV6-2 or TRBV6-3, the J call TRBJ1-5; no reliable D call. CDR1 is MNHEY, CDR2 SVGEGT, per germline. The CDR3 covers 12 residues. The V end was cut by 4 bases, the J end by 1 base, with 2 bases between. The CDR3 DNA reads as TGTGCCAGCAGTTTAAGCAATCAGCCCCAGCATTTT. Translation gives CASSLSNQPQHF.

This chain links TRBV28 with TRBJ1-2; D is undetermined. Germline V gene lookup returns CDR1 MDHEN and CDR2 SYDVKM. The CDR3 sequence is 13 residues long. V lost 2 bases to trimming and J lost 3 bases, with 7 bases between them. In nucleotides, the CDR3 is TGTGCCAGCAGTTTACGGGTTGACTATGGCTACACCTTC. Amino acid sequence: CASSLRVDYGYTF.

The CDR3 coding sequence is TGTGCCAGCAGCATAGCAGGGGGCTTCTACGAGCAGTACTTC. Protein product: CASSIAGGFYEQYF. The genes are TRBV6-5 and TRBJ2-7, with 8 bases lining up with TRBD1. Germline V gene lookup returns CDR1 MNHEY and CDR2 SVGAGI. The CDR3 has 14 amino acids. V gave up 6 bases and J gave up 3 bases; unmatched junction bases: 7.

The V call is TRBV11-2, the J call TRBJ1-4, with no clear D. V gave up 1 base and J gave up 7 bases, with 10 bases separating them. The CDR3 is 14 amino acids. Germline loops: CDR1 SGHAT, CDR2 FQNNGV. The CDR3 DNA follows: TGTGCCAGCAGCTTAGGAAGACGCGGTGAAAAACTGTTTTTT. Amino acid sequence: CASSLGRRGEKLFF.

The chain carries TRBV10-3 and TRBJ2-1, with 11 bases matching TRBD2. Germline V gene lookup returns CDR1 ENHRY and CDR2 SYGVKD. V shed 8 bases and J 4 bases; nucleotides not matched to a gene: 7. The CDR3 is 15 residues long. CDR3 sequence reads: CAIGISGGGYNEQFF. In nucleotides, the CDR3 is TGTGCCATCGGGATTAGCGGGGGGGGATACAATGAGCAGTTCTTC.

In DNA, the CDR3 is TGTGCCAGCAGCCAACAGGACAATGAGCAGTTCTTC. Translated: CASSQQDNEQFF. The J gene is TRBJ2-1, the V gene TRBV5-6; D is perhaps TRBD1 (5 bases). Germline loops: CDR1 SGHDT, CDR2 YYEEEE. The CDR3 has 12 amino acids. V was pared by 4 bases and J by 5 bases, with 7 bases between. The full variable domain, rest sourced from reference TRBV5-6 and TRBJ2-1, is DAGVTQSPTHLIKTRGQQVTLRCSPKSGHDTVSWYQQALGQGPQFIFQYYEEEERQRGNFPDRFSGHQFPNYSSELNVNALLLGDSALYLCASSQQDNEQFFGPGTRLTVL.

The rearrangement links TRBV6-5 to TRBJ2-4; 9 bases agree with TRBD1. Germline V lookup: CDR1 MNHEY, CDR2 SVGAGI. CDR3 size: 13 residues. Trimming cost V 6 bases and J 6 bases; bases outside gene matches: 3. In DNA form, the CDR3 reads TGTGCCAGCAGACGGACAGGGGTAAACATTCAGTACTTC. Translating it yields CASRRTGVNIQYF.

The chain recombines TRBV13 with TRBJ2-3; 7 bases align to TRBD2. The CDR3 runs 14 residues. Germline V gene data show CDR1 as PRHDT and CDR2 as FYEKMQ (reference sequence). Trimming took 5 bases from V and 5 from J; bases not matched to a gene: 7. DNA of the CDR3: TGTGCCAGCAGCAGACTAGCATATGTAGATACGCAGTATTTT. It yields the protein CASSRLAYVDTQYF.

The chain is built from TRBV27 and TRBJ1-2; D uncertain. This CDR3 has 17 amino acids. The germline V and J ends were trimmed by 3 bases and 0 bases, with 17 bases remaining between them. Germline V gives CDR1 MNHEY, CDR2 SMNVEV (reference sequence). This CDR3 reads CASSFLAADVANYGYTF. DNA of the CDR3: TGTGCCAGCAGTTTTCTCGCTGCCGACGTCGCTAACTATGGCTACACCTTC.

In this sample, this clone turned up once. The V and J genes are TRBV5-3 and TRBJ1-5; TRBD1 matches 8 bases. TRBV5-3 is known as an ORF, though its function is uncertain. J gave up 5 bases and V 7 bases, and 8 bases lay outside the gene matches. This CDR3 spans 14 amino acids. The CDR3: CARPQGASDQPQHF. As DNA, the CDR3 is TGTGCCAGACCCCAGGGGGCGTCGGATCAGCCCCAGCATTTT.

The chain couples TRBV19 to TRBJ2-2; 7 nucleotides agree with TRBD1. The CDR3 covers 15 residues. CDR1 and CDR2 from the germline V gene are LNHDA and SQIVND (reference sequence). V lost 10 bases to trimming and J lost 2 bases; unmatched junction nucleotides: 10. The CDR3 here is CAIRARDSNTGELFF. The CDR3 DNA follows: TGTGCCATTCGAGCCCGGGACAGTAACACCGGGGAGCTGTTTTTT.

The chain carries TRBV19 and TRBJ2-5; D assignment may be TRBD1 or TRBD2 (5 bases each). There are 14 residues in the CDR3. Between the trimmed V and J ends, which lost 4 bases and 4 bases, there was a span of 13 bases. CDR1 is LNHDA and CDR2 is SQIVND in the germline V gene (reference sequence). The CDR3 is CASSRDGGGETQYF. The CDR3 DNA reads TGTGCCAGTAGTAGGGACGGAGGAGGAGAGACCCAGTACTTC.

This clone was picked up one time. V and J are TRBV18 and TRBJ1-5; 7 bases agree with TRBD1. Germline-derived CDR1 and CDR2 are KGHSH and LQKENI. Trimming removed 1 base from V and 3 bases from J; junction bases left unmatched: 9. The CDR3 contains 17 residues. CDR3 nucleotide sequence: TGTGCCAGCTCACCACAAAGTACAGGGGTTATCAATCAGCCCCAGCATTTT. Protein product: CASSPQSTGVINQPQHF. The entire variable domain, with the rest obtained from reference TRBV18 and TRBJ1-5, is as follows: NAGVMQNPRHLVRRRGQEARLRCSPMKGHSHVYWYRQLPEEGLKFMVYLQKENIIDESGMPKERFSAEFPKEGPSILRIQQVVRGDSAAYFCASSPQSTGVINQPQHFGDGTRLSIL.

DNA for the CDR3: TGCGCCAGCAGCCAAAACAGGCGTGAAGCTTTCTTT. Protein product: CASSQNRREAFF. The V gene is TRBV4-1, the J gene TRBJ1-1; a weak D match, TRBD1 (5 bases). Germline CDR1 is MGHRA and CDR2 is YSYEKL. Trimming stripped 2 bases from V and 7 bases from J, with 8 bases between. This CDR3 is built from 12 residues.

The chain has TRBV5-1 and TRBJ1-3; D not certain. V lost 4 bases and J 0 bases, leaving 17 bases between the germline ends. The CDR3 has 17 residues. CDR1 and CDR2 (germline): SGHRS, YFSETQ. As DNA, the CDR3 is TGCGCCAGCAGCCGGGAGGCGGGTGGAGGCTCTGGAAACACCATATATTTT. As protein: CASSREAGGGSGNTIYF.

The chain is built from TRBV6-5 and TRBJ1-6; D call uncertain. V dropped 0 bases and J dropped 9 bases, with 12 bases sitting between them. Germline V gene data show CDR1 as MNHEY and CDR2 as SVGAGI. The CDR3 has 15 residues. The CDR3 loop is CASSYSPGRFSPLHF. CDR3 in DNA: TGTGCCAGCAGTTACTCTCCAGGTAGATTTTCACCCCTCCACTTT.

The chain couples TRBV24-1 to TRBJ2-2, with D possibly TRBD1 on 6 matching bases. V was clipped by 4 bases and J by 5 bases, with 13 bases between them. CDR1 is KGHDR, CDR2 SFDVKD, per germline. This CDR3 comprises 15 residues. The CDR3 DNA sequence: TGTGCCACCAGTGACCCCGGGACAAGAACCGGGGAGCTGTTTTTT. It codes for CATSDPGTRTGELFF.

The chain joins TRBV4-2 to TRBJ2-1, with D possibly matching TRBD2 (6 bases). This CDR3 has 16 residues. The V end lost 0 bases, the J end lost 4 bases, and 13 bases lay between the germline ends. Germline CDR1 reads LGHNA; CDR2 reads YNFKEQ. CDR3: CASSQDRSGLYNEQFF. Here the CDR3 DNA reads TGTGCCAGCAGCCAAGATCGTAGCGGATTATACAATGAGCAGTTCTTC.

The chain is built from TRBV5-5 and TRBJ2-1; 7 bases are a match to TRBD2. CDR1 and CDR2 (germline): SGHKS, YYEKEE (reference sequence). The CDR3 runs 15 residues. V was clipped by 5 bases and J by 4 bases; unmatched bases: 9. The CDR3 protein is CASRPGTTPYNEQFF. CDR3 nucleotides: TGTGCCAGCAGGCCCGGGACTACCCCATACAATGAGCAGTTCTTC.

The chain carries TRBV2 and TRBJ1-2; perhaps TRBD1 as D (5 bases). Between the trimmed V and J ends, which lost 3 bases and 5 bases, there was a span of 13 bases. Germline V gene sequence: CDR1 SNHLY, CDR2 FYNNEI. This CDR3 contains 14 residues. This CDR3 reads CASSDGRDPYGYTF. The CDR3 DNA reads as TGTGCCAGCAGTGACGGCAGGGACCCGTATGGCTACACCTTC.

The rearrangement links TRBV7-9 to TRBJ1-2, with D perhaps TRBD1 (5 bases). The CDR3 contains 13 residues. In germline, CDR1 is SEHNR, CDR2 FQNEAQ (reference sequence). Trimming removed 4 bases at V and 4 bases at J, with 10 bases between. This CDR3 reads CASSSQDIYGYTF. The CDR3 DNA is TGTGCCAGCAGCTCCCAGGACATCTATGGCTACACCTTC.

The V gene is TRBV5-1, the J gene TRBJ2-7; TRBD2 might be the D (5 bases). The CDR3 is 13 amino acids. Trimming took 2 bases from V and 3 from J, leaving 9 bases between them. Germline lookup yields CDR1 SGHRS and CDR2 YFSETQ. The CDR3 is CASSLADGYEQYF. The CDR3 nucleotides are TGCGCCAGCAGCTTAGCGGACGGCTACGAGCAGTACTTC.

The chain uses TRBV27 and TRBJ2-7; 10 positions match TRBD1. The germline V gene encodes CDR1 MNHEY and CDR2 SMNVEV (reference sequence). This CDR3 spans 16 amino acids. The V and J ends lost 6 bases and 2 bases, in that order; junction bases with no gene match: 10. CDR3 nucleotide sequence: TGTGCCAGCAGCCTTCATGGACAGGGGGGCACCTACGAGCAGTACTTC. Translation: CASSLHGQGGTYEQYF.

This chain joins TRBV6-2 or TRBV6-3 and TRBJ2-3, with D uncertain. This CDR3 has 13 residues. V lost 0 bases, J lost 3 bases, and 4 bases lay in between. Germline-derived CDR1 and CDR2 are MNHEY and SVGEGT. The CDR3 DNA reads TGTGCCAGCAGTTACTCGGGAACAGATACGCAGTATTTT. The encoded protein is CASSYSGTDTQYF.

This chain connects TRBV5-6 to TRBJ2-1, with D tentatively TRBD1 (6 bases). Between the trimmed V and J ends, which lost 1 base and 14 bases, there was a span of 13 bases. Germline V CDR1 and CDR2: SGHDT, YYEEEE. The CDR3 spans 12 residues. The CDR3 DNA follows: TGTGCCAGCAGCTTGTACCAGGGGCAGGAGTTCTTC. It codes for CASSLYQGQEFF.

V and J are TRBV23-1 and TRBJ1-1, with D unresolved. TRBV23-1 is an open reading frame, and its role is uncertain. This CDR3 comprises 14 residues. The V and J ends lost 0 bases and 5 bases respectively, with 10 bases between them. The DNA of the CDR3 is TGCGCCAGCAGTCAATCGGATTACCGAACTGAAGCTTTCTTT. Translated, it gives CASSQSDYRTEAFF.